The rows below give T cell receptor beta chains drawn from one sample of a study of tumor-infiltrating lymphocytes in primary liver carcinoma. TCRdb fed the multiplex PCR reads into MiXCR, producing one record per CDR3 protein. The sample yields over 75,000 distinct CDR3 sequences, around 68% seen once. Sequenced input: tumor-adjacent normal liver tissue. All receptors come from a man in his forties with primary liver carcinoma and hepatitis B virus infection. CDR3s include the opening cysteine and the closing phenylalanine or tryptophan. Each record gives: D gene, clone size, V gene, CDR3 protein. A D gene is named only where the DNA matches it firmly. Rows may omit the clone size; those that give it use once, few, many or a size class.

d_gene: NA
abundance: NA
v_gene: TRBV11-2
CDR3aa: CLSRSRDSAYQEIQYF

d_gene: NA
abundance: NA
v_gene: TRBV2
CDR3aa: CASSVPGQTLYEQYF

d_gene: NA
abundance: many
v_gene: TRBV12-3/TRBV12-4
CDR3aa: CASSSLSYSDTQYF

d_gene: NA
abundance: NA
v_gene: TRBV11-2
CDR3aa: CTSSLGDNTDTQYF

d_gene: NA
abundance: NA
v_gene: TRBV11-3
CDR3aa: CASSSQGSTNEQFF

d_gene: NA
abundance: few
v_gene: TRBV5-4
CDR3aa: CASGLAGSGPPDEQFF

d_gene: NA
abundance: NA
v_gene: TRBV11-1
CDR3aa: CASSLRGNNSPLHF

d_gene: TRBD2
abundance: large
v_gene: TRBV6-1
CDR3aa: CASSPGLAAYEQYF

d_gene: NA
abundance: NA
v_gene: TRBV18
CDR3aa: CATSPSRLELGEQYF

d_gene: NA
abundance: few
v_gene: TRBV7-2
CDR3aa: CASSLREARPDTQYF

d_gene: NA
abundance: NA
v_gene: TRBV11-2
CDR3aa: CASSLEVGDEYLFF

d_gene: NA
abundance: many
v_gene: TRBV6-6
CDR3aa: CASSYIVPDAYEQYF

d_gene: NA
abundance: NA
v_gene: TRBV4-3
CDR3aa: CASSQDRETPYEQYF

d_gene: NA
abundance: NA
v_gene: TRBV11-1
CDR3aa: CASSQTLAKNILYF

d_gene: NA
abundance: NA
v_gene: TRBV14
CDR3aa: CASSSGPLREWYF

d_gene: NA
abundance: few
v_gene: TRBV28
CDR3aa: CATSVGQFNQPQHF

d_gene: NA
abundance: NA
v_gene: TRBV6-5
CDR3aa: CASRSTVYGYTF

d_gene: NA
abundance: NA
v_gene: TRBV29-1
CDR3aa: CCVVASTNHGYTF

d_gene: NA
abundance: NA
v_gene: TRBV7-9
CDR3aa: CGSSRFHYEQYF

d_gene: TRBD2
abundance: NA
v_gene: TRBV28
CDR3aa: CATRGGANTEELFF

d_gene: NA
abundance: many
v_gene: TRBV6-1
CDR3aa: CASSEALSWGASRTDTQYF

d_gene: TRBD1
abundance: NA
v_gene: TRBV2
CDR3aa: CASRPTGPYNEEFF

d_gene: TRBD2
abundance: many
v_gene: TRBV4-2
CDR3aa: CASSQGLAVGRGNEQFF

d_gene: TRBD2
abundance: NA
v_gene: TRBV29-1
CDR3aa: CSVEEMPRLLAGGPGNEHFF

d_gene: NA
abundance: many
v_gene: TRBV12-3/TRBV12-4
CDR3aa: CASSRDYRDEQFF

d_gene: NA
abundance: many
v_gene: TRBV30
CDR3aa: CAWSPPGGNTEAFF

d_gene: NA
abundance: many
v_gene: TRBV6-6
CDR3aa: CASSSLLSYPETQYF

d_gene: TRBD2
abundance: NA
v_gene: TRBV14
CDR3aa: CASSQVTGGWELFF

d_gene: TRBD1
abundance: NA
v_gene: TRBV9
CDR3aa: CASSSRTGADTQYF

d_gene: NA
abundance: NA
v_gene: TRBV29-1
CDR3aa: CIAGDRGDLDYGCTF

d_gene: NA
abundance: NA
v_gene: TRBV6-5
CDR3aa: CASRGNHQNTVELFF

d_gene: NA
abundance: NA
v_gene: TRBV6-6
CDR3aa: CASSSSGGGQPRHF

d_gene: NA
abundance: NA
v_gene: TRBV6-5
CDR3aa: CANSPGLMHETQYF

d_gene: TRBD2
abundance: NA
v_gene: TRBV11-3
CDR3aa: CASSLEWAGGLMFF

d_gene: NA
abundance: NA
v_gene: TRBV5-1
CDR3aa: CASNSPSWGGPTEAFF

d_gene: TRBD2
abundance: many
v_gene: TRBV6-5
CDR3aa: CASRRAGLAGEEQYF

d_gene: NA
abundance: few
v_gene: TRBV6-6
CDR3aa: CASTFGSGIEQYF

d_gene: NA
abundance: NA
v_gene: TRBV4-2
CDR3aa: CVSSQGSVTQETQYF

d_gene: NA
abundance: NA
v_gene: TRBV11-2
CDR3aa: CASTLTDGAYERYF

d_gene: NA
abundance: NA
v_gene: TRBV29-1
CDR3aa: CSVYRVSENTEAFF

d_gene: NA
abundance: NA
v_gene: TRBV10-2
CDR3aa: CASTQRFELAQYF